A single sample is the source of the 8 T cell receptor beta chains below, sequenced in a study of OX40 agonist ivuxolimab in advanced cancers. Assay used: immunoSEQ multiplex PCR; TCRdb lists only in-frame clones, some missing. The repertoire holds about 64,000 clones, with 88% as singletons. This specimen was CD4+ or CD8+ T cells sorted from blood, taken in a trial of the OX40 agonist ivuxolimab. The receptors come from an adult with an advanced solid tumor such as melanoma, head and neck, liver or kidney cancer.

The chain combines TRBV2 with TRBJ2-4; D perhaps matches TRBD2 (7 bases). Germline V gives CDR1 SNHLY, CDR2 FYNNEI. This CDR3 comprises 16 residues. Trimming took off 3 bases at V and 0 bases at J, with 12 bases between the two ends. CDR3 coding DNA: TGTGCCAGCAGTGATAGAGGGGGGGAAGCCAAAAACATTCAGTACTTC. It codes for CASSDRGGEAKNIQYF.

This chain joins TRBV11-2 and TRBJ2-7; TRBD1 agrees at 7 bases. V lost 1 base to trimming and J lost 0 bases; unmatched junction nucleotides: 6. The CDR3 length is 16 residues. Germline V gene sequence: CDR1 SGHAT, CDR2 FQNNGV. Here the CDR3 DNA reads TGTGCCAGCAGCTTAGGGACAGGACAGAGCTCCTACGAGCAGTACTTC. This sequence encodes CASSLGTGQSSYEQYF.

The chain is built from TRBV7-6 and TRBJ1-3; TRBD1 aligns across 8 bases. Germline values: CDR1 SGHVS, CDR2 FNYEAQ. With 2 bases clipped from V and 4 bases from J, the junction kept 1 base outside the gene matches. This CDR3 has 14 residues. The CDR3 bases are TGTGCCAGCAGCTTAAGGACAGGGGGAAACACCATATATTTT. Translating gives CASSLRTGGNTIYF.

The V call is TRBV7-9, the J call TRBJ2-7, with D perhaps assigned TRBD1 or TRBD2 (6 bases each). The germline gives CDR1 SEHNR, CDR2 FQNEAQ (reference sequence). CDR3 size: 13 residues. V shed 1 base and J shed 4 bases, with 8 bases lying between them. The CDR3 is CASSLEGGYEQYF. The CDR3 DNA is TGTGCCAGCAGCTTAGAGGGGGGATACGAGCAGTACTTC.

This clone was found a few times. This sequence joins TRBV27 and TRBJ2-1, with 9 bases matching TRBD2. The germline CDR1 and CDR2 sequences are MNHEY and SMNVEV (reference sequence). The CDR3 contains 20 residues. With 4 bases clipped from V and 0 bases from J, the junction kept 16 bases outside the gene matches. The CDR3 region is CASSSRLTSGWSSSYNEQFF. DNA of the CDR3: TGTGCCAGCAGTTCCCGATTAACTAGCGGGTGGTCCAGCTCCTACAATGAGCAGTTCTTC.

J is TRBJ2-7 and V is TRBV27; maybe TRBD1 (6 bases). Looked up from germline, CDR1 is MNHEY and CDR2 is SMNVEV (reference sequence). The CDR3 runs 15 residues. With 0 bases removed from V and 5 bases from J, the gap between germline ends came to 14 bases. The CDR3 is CASSLSWPQGNEQYF. The CDR3 nucleotides are TGTGCCAGCAGTTTATCTTGGCCCCAGGGGAACGAGCAGTACTTC.

This chain uses TRBV5-4 with TRBJ2-1; D might be TRBD2 (5 bases). Germline V gene lookup returns CDR1 SGHNT and CDR2 YYREEE (reference sequence). Trimming took 5 bases from V and 5 from J, leaving 14 bases between them. This CDR3 contains 14 residues. The DNA of the CDR3 is TGTGCCAGCAGGCCCGACTATTTCCACAATGAGCAGTTCTTC. Its protein is CASRPDYFHNEQFF.

The CDR3 spells CASSSDRNEQFF. The CDR3 DNA is TGTGCCAGCAGTTCGGACCGTAATGAGCAGTTCTTC. This sequence joins TRBV28 and TRBJ2-1; D is ambiguous. CDR1 is MDHEN, CDR2 SYDVKM, per germline. The CDR3 length is 12 residues. The ends were cut back, 4 bases at V and 7 bases at J, with 8 bases in the middle.